This entry lists 27 T cell receptor beta chains sequenced from one sample in a study of cytomegalovirus exposure and HLA in healthy donors (dated by TCRdb to the late 2010s). Libraries were prepared through the immunoSEQ multiplex PCR assay. For the multiplex PCR, a mixture combining 60 forward primers for TCR Vbeta segments and 13 reverse primers for TCR Jbeta segments was used. Imported from immuneACCESS, the table was reduced by TCRdb to in-frame sequences with V and J called. These copies leave out some clones; in studies compared against another copy, an unresolved V gene accounts for under half, and the cause of the remainder is not known. Across this sample there are 250,000 to 300,000 clones, with approximately 84% seen only once. Approximately 2% of the sample lies in the top ten. Material for sequencing was PBMCs. These receptors were obtained from a woman in her thirties or forties in good health and CMV-seropositive.

This sequence joins TRBV27 and TRBJ2-3; maybe TRBD2 (7 bases). Between the trimmed V and J ends, which lost 3 bases and 5 bases, there was a span of 18 bases. This CDR3 contains 16 residues. Germline CDR1 reads MNHEY; CDR2 reads SMNVEV (reference sequence). The CDR3 region is CASSLRGGALEDTQYF. The CDR3 nucleotides are TGTGCCAGCAGTTTGAGGGGGGGCGCGTTGGAAGATACGCAGTATTTT.

V is TRBV27 and J is TRBJ2-7; 7 bases align to TRBD2. This CDR3 is 14 amino acids long. Trimming took 5 bases from V and 0 from J; bases not matched to a gene: 4. CDR1 and CDR2 (germline): MNHEY, SMNVEV (reference sequence). CDR3 in DNA: TGTGCCAGCAGTCCCCGGGACTACTCCTACGAGCAGTACTTC. Its protein is CASSPRDYSYEQYF.

The J gene is TRBJ1-2, the V gene TRBV28; D is perhaps TRBD1 (5 bases). The CDR3 runs to 13 residues. Germline CDR1 and CDR2: MDHEN and SYDVKM. Deletions cut 2 bases from V and 4 bases from J, with 8 bases between. The CDR3 DNA follows: TGTGCCAGCAGTTTACAGGGCCCCTATGGCTACACCTTC. It encodes CASSLQGPYGYTF.

The sample holds a few counts of this clone. The chain links TRBV6-1 to TRBJ1-1; 11 bases agree with TRBD1. CDR1 is MNHNS and CDR2 is SASEGT in the germline V gene. Trimming at V came to 2 bases and at J to 10 bases, leaving 3 bases not matched to a gene. CDR3 length equals 13 residues. As DNA, the CDR3 is TGTGCCAGCAGTGAATCGGACAGGGGGCGAGCTTTCTTT. Protein: CASSESDRGRAFF.

This chain joins TRBV9 and TRBJ2-4, with 10 bases identical to TRBD2. This CDR3 has 17 residues. Germline CDR1 reads SGDLS; CDR2 reads YYNGEE. With 4 bases clipped from V and 6 bases from J, the junction kept 13 bases outside the gene matches. The CDR3: CASSPAGSGRMRNIQYF. The CDR3 DNA is TGTGCCAGCAGCCCCGCCGGTAGCGGGAGGATGAGAAACATTCAGTACTTC.

The J gene is TRBJ1-5, the V gene TRBV7-6; D remains unclear. The ends were cut back, 1 base at V and 1 base at J, with 8 bases in the middle. Germline-derived CDR1 and CDR2 are SGHVS and FNYEAQ. The CDR3 extends over 15 amino acids. The CDR3 is CASSLESVSNQPQHF. CDR3 bases: TGTGCCAGCAGCTTAGAGAGTGTCAGCAATCAGCCCCAGCATTTT.

The chain uses TRBV7-2 and TRBJ1-2; TRBD1 matches at 10 bases. CDR3 length: 14 amino acids. CDR1 is SGHTA, CDR2 FQGNSA, per germline. With V trimmed by 4 bases and J by 6 bases, 5 bases remained unmatched. The CDR3 spells CASSWGDRGDGYTF. The CDR3 region has the DNA TGTGCCAGCAGCTGGGGGGACAGGGGCGATGGCTACACCTTC. Complete variable domain (other parts from reference TRBV7-2 and TRBJ1-2): GAGVSQSPSNKVTEKGKDVELRCDPISGHTALYWYRQSLGQGLEFLIYFQGNSAPDKSGLPSDRFSAERTGGSVSTLTIQRTQQEDSAVYLCASSWGDRGDGYTFGSGTRLTVV.

This chain links TRBV5-4 with TRBJ2-3, with 8 bases lining up with TRBD1. This CDR3 region has 16 residues. J gave up 2 bases and V 0 bases, and 5 bases lay outside the gene matches. CDR1 SGHNT and CDR2 YYREEE come from the germline V gene (reference sequence). CDR3 residues: CASSLADRGDTDTQYF. CDR3 coding DNA: TGTGCCAGCAGCTTGGCCGACAGGGGAGACACAGATACGCAGTATTTT.

The chain employs TRBV10-3 and TRBJ2-5, with TRBD2 matching over 16 bases. The CDR3 has 18 amino acids. V dropped 0 bases and J dropped 5; count of bases not matched to a gene: 6. The V gene's germline CDR1 is ENHRY and CDR2 SYGVKD. In DNA, the CDR3 is TGTGCCATCAGTGAGTCGGGACTAGCGGGAGGGCCGCTGGAGACCCAGTACTTC. It specifies CAISESGLAGGPLETQYF.

A few counts support this clone. The chain combines TRBV6-5 with TRBJ2-2; 10 bases fit TRBD2. With 2 bases clipped from V and 0 bases from J, the junction kept 0 bases outside the gene matches. The CDR3 has 16 residues. Germline CDR1 reads MNHEY; CDR2 reads SVGAGI. CDR3 sequence: CASSYGLAANTGELFF. In nucleotides, the CDR3 is TGTGCCAGCAGTTACGGACTAGCGGCGAACACCGGGGAGCTGTTTTTT.

CDR3 amino acids: CASSLNSMGRETQYF. In nucleotides, the CDR3 is TGCGCCAGCAGCTTGAATTCAATGGGGCGGGAGACCCAGTACTTC. The V call is TRBV5-1, the J call TRBJ2-5, with D tentatively TRBD1 (5 bases). The CDR3 runs 15 residues. V was pared by 1 base and J by 5 bases, with 15 bases between. Germline-derived CDR1 and CDR2 are SGHRS and YFSETQ.

Comments on this clone: Additional DNA sequences in this sample encode the identical CDR3. The chain uses TRBV30 and TRBJ2-7; D not resolved. The ends were cut back, 0 bases at V and 2 bases at J, with 8 bases in the middle. Germline loops: CDR1 GTSNPN, CDR2 SVGIG (reference sequence). The CDR3 is 13 residues long. The DNA for the CDR3 is TGTGCCTGGAGTGTAGGTGGGCCCTACGAGCAGTACTTC. As protein: CAWSVGGPYEQYF.

The V gene is TRBV2, the J gene TRBJ2-7; the D gene is possibly TRBD2 (5 bases). The CDR3 is 13 residues long. V was shortened by 10 bases and J by 3 bases, with 16 bases between the two germline ends. The germline V gene encodes CDR1 SNHLY and CDR2 FYNNEI. CDR3 amino acids: CAILASLDYEQYF. As DNA, the CDR3 is TGTGCCATTTTAGCGTCCCTAGACTACGAGCAGTACTTC.

The chain employs TRBV7-8 and TRBJ1-2, with TRBD1 matching 7 bases. Germline V gives CDR1 SGHVS, CDR2 FQNEAQ. The ends lost 1 base at V and 0 bases at J; junction bases unmatched: 8. CDR3 length equals 17 residues. CDR3 DNA: TGTGCCAGCAGCTTAGTCCAGGGGGGCAGATCTAACTATGGCTACACCTTC. Translating gives CASSLVQGGRSNYGYTF.

This sequence joins TRBV4-3 and TRBJ1-2, with 8 bases aligning to TRBD1. The CDR3 sequence is 16 residues long. The V gene end was trimmed by 0 bases and the J gene end by 6 bases; junction bases not matched to a gene: 9. The germline CDR1 and CDR2 sequences are LGHNA and YSLEER. The CDR3: CASSQESWTGSDGYTF. The CDR3 DNA follows: TGCGCCAGCAGCCAAGAATCCTGGACAGGGTCGGATGGCTACACCTTC.

V and J are TRBV6-5 and TRBJ1-4, with D uncertain. The germline gives CDR1 MNHEY, CDR2 SVGAGI. The ends were cut back, 6 bases at V and 0 bases at J, with 11 bases in the middle. This CDR3 spans 15 amino acids. The CDR3 reads CASRLDGSTNEKLFF. The CDR3 DNA reads TGTGCCAGCAGGCTAGACGGATCAACTAATGAAAAACTGTTTTTT.

The V gene is TRBV28, the J gene TRBJ2-7; TRBD1 agrees at 7 bases. The CDR3 length is 14 residues. The germline V gene encodes CDR1 MDHEN and CDR2 SYDVKM. V gave up 6 bases and J gave up 6 bases; unmatched junction bases: 11. Here the CDR3 reads CASRSGTVVREQYF. In DNA form, the CDR3 reads TGTGCCAGCAGGTCTGGGACAGTGGTGCGCGAGCAGTACTTC.

CDR3 in amino acids: CAWSVYRGPYEQYF. CDR3 nucleotides: TGTGCCTGGAGTGTCTATAGGGGGCCCTACGAGCAGTACTTC. The rearrangement links TRBV30 to TRBJ2-7; 7 bases align to TRBD1. Losses at the gene ends were 0 bases for V and 2 bases for J; bases not matched to a gene: 4. The CDR3 has 14 residues. Germline CDR1 reads GTSNPN; CDR2 reads SVGIG (reference sequence).

J is TRBJ2-3 and V is TRBV4-1; D is perhaps TRBD1 (6 bases). V was clipped by 3 bases and J by 0 bases, with 7 bases between them. This CDR3 has 14 amino acids. Per germline, CDR1 MGHRA and CDR2 YSYEKL. CDR3 nucleotide sequence: TGCGCCAGCAGCCAGGACAGTAGCACAGATACGCAGTATTTT. This gives the protein CASSQDSSTDTQYF.

The chain combines TRBV19 with TRBJ2-7, with a weak D call TRBD2 (6 bases). Per the germline V gene, CDR1 is LNHDA and CDR2 is SQIVND (reference sequence). The CDR3 loop spans 13 amino acids. Trimming took off 3 bases at V and 7 bases at J, with 13 bases between the two ends. This CDR3 reads CASSMGPGVEQYF. The DNA for the CDR3 is TGTGCCAGTAGTATGGGTCCGGGGGTGGAGCAGTACTTC.

J is TRBJ2-7 and V is TRBV29-1, with 11 bases that match TRBD2. CDR3 length: 15 residues. Germline lookup yields CDR1 SQVTM and CDR2 ANQGSEA. V lost 3 bases to trimming and J lost 5 bases; unmatched junction nucleotides: 9. The CDR3 region has the DNA TGCAGCGTTGAGATAGCGGGAGGGCTGAACGACGAGCAGTACTTC. Translation gives CSVEIAGGLNDEQYF.

As regards this clone: Germline and junction disagree at one end, which may indicate a read error. The rearrangement joins TRBV7-3 to TRBJ2-1, with 7 bases lining up with TRBD2. The CDR3 consists of 16 residues. Germline V gene lookup returns CDR1 SGHTA and CDR2 FQGTGA. CDR3 sequence reads: CANSFAGGSSYNEQFF. CDR3 nucleotide sequence: TGTGCCAACAGCTTTGCGGGCGGGAGCTCCTACAATGAGCAGTTCTTC.

CDR3 DNA: TGTGCCAGCAGTTACTCGGGCGCCCTGGGCGGAAACACCATATATTTT. Residues: CASSYSGALGGNTIYF. The chain joins TRBV6-5 to TRBJ1-3; D not resolved. CDR3 length equals 16 residues. Germline lookup yields CDR1 MNHEY and CDR2 SVGAGI. Trimming removed 0 bases at V and 4 bases at J, with 13 bases between.

V is TRBV18 and J is TRBJ2-5; 8 bases match TRBD1. This CDR3 spans 16 amino acids. V trimming: 2 bases; J trimming: 5 bases; junction bases outside the gene matches: 10. Germline CDR1 is KGHSH and CDR2 is LQKENI. This chain's CDR3 is CASSPFMTGVGETQYF. In nucleotides, the CDR3 is TGTGCCAGCTCACCATTCATGACAGGGGTAGGGGAGACCCAGTACTTC.

This clone has just a few counts. The rearrangement joins TRBV30 to TRBJ1-1; TRBD1 matches at 7 bases. The ends lost 2 bases at V and 8 bases at J; junction bases unmatched: 2. Germline lookup yields CDR1 GTSNPN and CDR2 SVGIG (reference sequence). This CDR3 comprises 11 residues. The CDR3 sequence is CAWSLGGEAFF. For the CDR3, the DNA is TGTGCCTGGAGTTTAGGGGGCGAAGCTTTCTTT. Combining the CDR3 with reference TRBV30 and TRBJ1-1 gives the whole variable domain SQTIHQWPATLVQPVGSPLSLECTVEGTSNPNLYWYRQAAGRGLQLLFYSVGIGQISSEVPQNLSASRPQDRQFILSSKKLLLSDSGFYLCAWSLGGEAFFGQGTRLTVV.

This chain links TRBV4-3 with TRBJ1-3; D is possibly TRBD1 (5 bases). The germline V gene has CDR1 LGHNA and CDR2 YSLEER. Trimming removed 0 bases at V and 1 base at J, with 7 bases between. The CDR3 covers 15 residues. The CDR3: CASSQDRGSGNTIYF. The CDR3 bases are TGCGCCAGCAGCCAAGATCGGGGGTCTGGAAACACCATATATTTT.

This chain connects TRBV12-5 to TRBJ2-5; tentatively, D is TRBD2 (5 bases). The CDR3 has 13 amino acids. The V gene's germline CDR1 is LGHNT and CDR2 FRNRAP. With 3 bases removed from V and 5 bases from J, the gap between germline ends came to 10 bases. The CDR3 here is CASGLEGGETQYF. Here the CDR3 DNA reads TGTGCTAGTGGTTTAGAGGGTGGCGAGACCCAGTACTTC.